This passage covers 9 T cell receptor beta chains from one sample sequenced in a study of CD4 T cells in relation to SARS-CoV-2 and coronaviruses. Before the COVID-19 pandemic, during about 2011-2019, CD4+ T cells were taken from unexposed donors. This table comes from immunoSEQ multiplex PCR, and its TCRdb copy is limited to in-frame clones, with some not included. The sample has some 68,000 clones, about 92% seen once; the top ten hold approximately 0.21%. The sample comprised naive CD4+ T cells from PBMCs. The subset is: naive CD4+ T cells isolated by negative enrichment. The receptors were sampled from a human donor in good health.

Written as DNA, the CDR3 is TGTGCCAGCAGCTTAGCTGTAGGCAGGAGCTCCTATAATTCACCCCTCCACTTT. It yields the protein CASSLAVGRSSYNSPLHF. V usage is TRBV7-6 and J usage is TRBJ1-6; no clear D gene. The V gene's germline CDR1 is SGHVS and CDR2 FNYEAQ. This CDR3 contains 18 residues. The germline V and J ends were trimmed by 0 bases and 0 bases, with 12 bases remaining between them.

DNA of the CDR3: TGTGCCAGCAGTTCCAGGGGGTATGAGCAGTTCTTC. Translation: CASSSRGYEQFF. The chain recombines TRBV12-3 or TRBV12-4 with TRBJ2-1; 7 bases are shared with TRBD1. V shed 4 bases, J shed 8 bases, and the junction held 2 bases outside the gene matches. This CDR3 is 12 amino acids long.

The chain carries TRBV7-9 and TRBJ1-2; D is unresolved. In germline, CDR1 is SEHNR, CDR2 FQNEAQ (reference sequence). V lost 0 bases to trimming and J lost 8 bases, with 16 bases between them. This CDR3 comprises 15 residues. The CDR3 is CASSLAGAAKGGYTF. The CDR3 nucleotides read TGTGCCAGCAGCTTAGCAGGTGCAGCCAAAGGCGGCTACACCTTC.

The table lists this clone with a few counts. The gene calls are TRBV30 and TRBJ2-7; no firm D call. The CDR3 consists of 12 residues. The germline V and J ends were trimmed by 0 bases and 2 bases, with 5 bases remaining between them. Germline CDR1 and CDR2: GTSNPN and SVGIG (reference sequence). CDR3 protein: CAWSVIPYEQYF. As DNA, the CDR3 is TGTGCCTGGAGTGTCATCCCCTACGAGCAGTACTTC.

V gene TRBV28 combines with J gene TRBJ1-1, with a possible D match to TRBD1 (6 bases). V dropped 5 bases and J dropped 0 bases, with 10 bases sitting between them. In germline, CDR1 is MDHEN, CDR2 SYDVKM. This CDR3 is 14 amino acids long. The chain's CDR3 is CASSAGHMNTEAFF. DNA for the CDR3: TGTGCCAGCAGTGCGGGACACATGAACACTGAAGCTTTCTTT.

The V gene is TRBV19, the J gene TRBJ2-2, with 7 bases identical to TRBD2. V was pared by 6 bases and J by 4 bases, with 8 bases of the junction left unmatched. CDR1 is LNHDA, CDR2 SQIVND, per germline (reference sequence). There are 15 residues in the CDR3. In nucleotides, the CDR3 is TGTGCCAGTAGATACGGCGGGGGAACCACCGGGGAGCTGTTTTTT. It is translated as CASRYGGGTTGELFF.

This chain connects TRBV18 to TRBJ1-6; D perhaps matches TRBD1 (5 bases). Germline CDR1 is KGHSH and CDR2 is LQKENI. There are 14 residues in the CDR3. The V end lost 2 bases, the J end lost 6 bases, and 8 bases lay between the germline ends. In DNA form, the CDR3 reads TGTGCCAGCTCACCAGAGGGGCTTAATTCACCCCTCCACTTT. Amino acid sequence: CASSPEGLNSPLHF.

This rearrangement joins TRBV7-2 to TRBJ1-1, with 7 bases lining up with TRBD1. J was trimmed by 5 bases and V by 4 bases; bases with no gene match: 4. The CDR3 loop spans 13 amino acids. Germline values: CDR1 SGHTA, CDR2 FQGNSA. The CDR3, as DNA: TGTGCCAGCAGCTCAGGGGGATCAACTGAAGCTTTCTTT. This gives the protein CASSSGGSTEAFF.

This chain joins TRBV2 and TRBJ1-3; no clear D. V shed 6 bases and J shed 3 bases, with 15 bases lying between them. The germline V gene has CDR1 SNHLY and CDR2 FYNNEI. The CDR3 is 15 residues long. In DNA form, the CDR3 reads TGTGCCAGCAGCCTCGACCCCGTCGATGGAAACACCATATATTTT. This translates into CASSLDPVDGNTIYF.